This TCR beta chain was retrieved from a study of OX40 agonist ivuxolimab in advanced cancers. This clone occurred once. What it binds is unknown. Overall study findings and caveats: At 0.1-3.0 mg/kg, partial responders had clonal expansion among the lowest observed. Doses of 0.1 to 3.0 mg/kg were accompanied by clonal expansion of CD4+ and CD8+ blood T cells by week 6. Some of the nonresponding patients also showed low levels of normalized T-cell clonal expansion.

Germline V gene sequence: CDR1 MDHEN, CDR2 SYDVKM. The CDR3 is 17 amino acids. The germline V and J ends were trimmed by 5 bases and 0 bases, with 20 bases remaining between them. The table came from immunoSEQ multiplex PCR; TCRdb's copy has only in-frame clones and leaves some out. The repertoire holds tens of thousands of clones, 85% to 90% seen once, with approximately 0.19% in the top ten. The chain couples TRBV28 to TRBJ2-7, with D possibly called TRBD1 or TRBD2 (5 bases each). This clonotype was sampled from an adult with an advanced solid tumor such as melanoma, head and neck, liver or kidney cancer. Sample: CD4+ or CD8+ T cells sorted from blood, taken in a trial of the OX40 agonist ivuxolimab. CDR3 protein: CASSPGGEGPSSYEQYF. The CDR3 DNA reads as TGTGCCAGCAGTCCCGGAGGAGAGGGGCCCAGCTCCTACGAGCAGTACTTC.